These T cell receptor beta chains were read from a single sample in a study. Using its own MiXCR run on the 5' RACE reads, TCRdb lists one record per CDR3 protein. This sample has 52,000 or so distinct CDR3 sequences, with 20% to 25% found just once. The specimen was tumor-infiltrating Tregs sorted from the breast tumor. The receptors shown here come from a female donor with breast cancer. The CDR3 runs from the conserved cysteine through the conserved F or W. Fields, in order: J gene, D gene, clone size, V gene, CDR3 protein, CDR3 DNA. D genes are given only for firm matches. Part of the rows lack a size; the others show once, few, many or a class for expanded clones.

TRBJ2-3,.,.,TRBV18,CASSPAGADTQYF,TGTGCCAGCTCCCCCGCCGGAGCAGATACGCAGTATTTT
TRBJ2-5,TRBD2,.,TRBV7-8,CASSLGTSGRARGQETQYF,TGTGCCAGCAGCTTGGGGACTAGCGGGAGGGCCAGGGGACAAGAGACCCAGTACTTC
TRBJ1-1,.,few,TRBV2,CASTGQRNTEAFF,TGTGCCAGCACCGGACAGCGGAACACTGAAGCTTTCTTT
TRBJ1-1,TRBD1,.,TRBV11-2,CASSLPRTGGDEAFF,TGTGCCAGCAGCTTACCCAGGACAGGGGGCGACGAAGCTTTCTTT
TRBJ2-4,.,few,TRBV6-6,CASSLGTETKNIQYF,TGTGCCAGCAGCCTAGGGACGGAAACCAAAAACATTCAGTACTTC
TRBJ2-5,TRBD1,.,TRBV5-1,CASSLGGTGLEETQYF,TGCGCCAGCAGCTTGGGCGGGACAGGGCTCGAAGAGACCCAGTACTTC
TRBJ2-3,TRBD2,few,TRBV7-8,CASSSGLAGSTDTQYF,TGTGCCAGCAGCTCGGGACTAGCGGGAAGCACAGATACGCAGTATTTT
TRBJ1-1,.,.,TRBV7-6,CASSLGVQGPTEAFF,TGTGCCAGCAGCCTGGGGGTGCAGGGCCCCACTGAAGCTTTCTTT
TRBJ1-2,.,few,TRBV10-3,CAISENLEGEGYTF,TGTGCCATCAGTGAGAATCTGGAGGGGGAAGGCTACACCTTC
TRBJ2-7,.,many,TRBV7-9,CASSPSDWAVKQYF,TGTGCCAGCAGCCCCTCTGACTGGGCAGTTAAGCAGTACTTC
TRBJ2-7,.,.,TRBV12-3/TRBV12-4,CASSGHYEQYF,TGTGCCAGCAGCGGTCACTACGAGCAGTACTTC
TRBJ2-1,.,many,TRBV5-1,CASSRTTTGDNEQFF,TGCGCCAGCAGCCGAACTACGACAGGAGACAATGAGCAGTTCTTC
TRBJ2-5,TRBD2,.,TRBV5-1,CASRGTSGQETRYF,TGCGCCAGCAGGGGGACTAGCGGTCAAGAGACCCGGTACTTC
TRBJ2-1,.,many,TRBV7-2,CASSLGPYNEQFF,TGTGCCAGCAGCCTCGGACCTTACAATGAGCAGTTCTTC
TRBJ2-4,TRBD2,many,TRBV20-1,CSAERTSGASIQYF,TGCAGTGCTGAAAGGACTAGCGGGGCTAGTATTCAGTACTTC
TRBJ1-1,.,.,TRBV6-5,CASSPPRSTEAFF,TGTGCCAGCAGCCCCCCCCGGAGCACTGAAGCTTTCTTT
TRBJ2-1,TRBD1,few,TRBV7-2,CASSFLAGGGEQFF,TGTGCCAGCAGCTTCCTGGCAGGGGGCGGTGAGCAGTTCTTC
TRBJ2-2,.,few,TRBV28,CASGTANTGELFF,TGTGCCTCCGGGACGGCGAACACCGGGGAGCTGTTTTTT
TRBJ2-7,.,.,TRBV18,CASSPPSQRQRWEQYF,TGTGCCAGCTCACCACCTTCGCAAAGGCAGAGATGGGAGCAGTACTTC
TRBJ2-3,TRBD1,few,TRBV12-3/TRBV12-4,CASSLRDSRDTQYF,TGTGCCAGCAGTTTACGGGACAGTAGAGATACGCAGTATTTT
TRBJ1-1,.,.,TRBV5-1,CASSLGSANTEAIF,TGCGCCAGCAGCTTGGGATCGGCGAACACTGAAGCTATCTTT
TRBJ2-3,.,many,TRBV7-3,CASSPRRGLQPDTQYF,TGTGCCAGCAGCCCCCGTAGGGGCCTACAGCCAGATACGCAGTATTTT
TRBJ2-5,TRBD1,.,TRBV7-2,CASSLTQQGAEETQYF,TGCGCCAGCAGCTTGACCCAACAGGGGGCCGAAGAGACCCAGTACTTC
TRBJ1-1,.,.,TRBV20-1,CSARDRWREANTEAFF,TGCAGTGCTAGAGATCGGTGGAGGGAGGCGAACACTGAAGCTTTCTTT
TRBJ2-7,TRBD2,.,TRBV6-1,CASRASGTGTSSYEQYF,TGTGCCAGCAGGGCTAGCGGGACCGGTACGAGCTCCTACGAGCAGTACTTC
TRBJ1-1,.,.,TRBV6-6,CASSPGVRGPNTEAFF,TGTGCCAGCAGTCCGGGTGTTCGGGGACCGAACACTGAAGCTTTCTTT
TRBJ2-7,.,.,TRBV20-1,CSARKIYEQYF,TGCAGTGCTAGGAAAATCTACGAGCAGTACTTC
TRBJ1-2,.,few,TRBV6-5,CASSTGANYGYTF,TGTGCCAGCAGTACAGGCGCTAACTATGGCTACACCTTC
TRBJ2-1,TRBD2,.,TRBV18,CASSPPAGGRDNEQFF,TGTGCCAGCTCACCACCAGCGGGAGGGCGGGACAATGAGCAGTTCTTC
TRBJ2-1,.,.,TRBV20-1,CSARGMGKLYNEQFF,TGCAGTGCTAGAGGTATGGGAAAGCTCTACAATGAGCAGTTCTTC
TRBJ1-5,TRBD1,many,TRBV7-2,CASSWSGQGSNQPQHF,TGTGCCAGCAGCTGGTCGGGACAGGGTAGCAATCAGCCCCAGCATTTT
TRBJ1-2,.,.,TRBV5-1,CASSRWGADGYTF,TGCGCCAGCAGCCGATGGGGGGCCGATGGCTACACCTTC
TRBJ2-3,TRBD2,.,TRBV6-2/TRBV6-3,CASSPGTSGIPDTQYF,TGTGCCAGCAGTCCCGGGACTAGCGGGATCCCAGATACGCAGTATTTT
TRBJ2-7,TRBD2,medium-sized,TRBV2,CASPSGSYEQYF,TGTGCCAGCCCCAGCGGGAGCTACGAGCAGTACTTC
TRBJ2-3,.,.,TRBV7-3,CASSSMTENTDTQYF,TGTGCCAGCAGCTCAATGACAGAAAACACAGATACGCAGTATTTT
TRBJ2-1,TRBD2,few,TRBV24-1,CATSEPSSGSYNEQFF,TGTGCCACCAGTGAACCTTCTAGCGGCTCCTACAATGAGCAGTTCTTC
TRBJ1-2,TRBD1,.,TRBV20-1,CSASRTGDYGYTF,TGCAGTGCTAGCCGAACAGGGGACTATGGCTACACCTTC
TRBJ1-5,.,.,TRBV6-2/TRBV6-3,CASSIRQVLNQPQHF,TGTGCCAGCAGTATCCGACAGGTACTCAATCAGCCCCAGCATTTT
TRBJ1-1,.,few,TRBV5-1,CASSLAGLGTEAFF,TGCGCCAGCAGCTTGGCGGGGTTGGGCACTGAAGCTTTCTTT